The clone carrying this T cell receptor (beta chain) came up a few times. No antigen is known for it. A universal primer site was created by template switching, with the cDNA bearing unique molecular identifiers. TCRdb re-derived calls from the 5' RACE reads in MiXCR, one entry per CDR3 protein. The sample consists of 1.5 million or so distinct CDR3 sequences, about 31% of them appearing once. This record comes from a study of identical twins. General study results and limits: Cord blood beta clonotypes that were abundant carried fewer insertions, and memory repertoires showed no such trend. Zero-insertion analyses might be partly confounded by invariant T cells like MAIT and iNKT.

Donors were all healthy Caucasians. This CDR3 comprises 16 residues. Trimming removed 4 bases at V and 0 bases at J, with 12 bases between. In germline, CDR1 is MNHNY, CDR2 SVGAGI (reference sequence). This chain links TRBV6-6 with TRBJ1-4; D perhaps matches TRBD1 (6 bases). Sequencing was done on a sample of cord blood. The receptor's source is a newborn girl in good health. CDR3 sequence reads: CASSFFKGATNEKLFF. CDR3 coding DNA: TGTGCCAGCAGTTTCTTCAAGGGGGCAACTAATGAAAAACTGTTTTTT.